The entry below gives a single T cell receptor beta chain sequence along with its context. Its antigen remains unknown. The data were produced by immunoSEQ multiplex PCR, yet TCRdb's version contains in-frame clones alone and is incomplete. The sample includes about 20,000 clones, approximately 87% of them seen just once. These data belong to a study of OX40 agonist ivuxolimab in advanced cancers. Turning to the study itself: Head and neck, renal cell, melanoma or hepatocellular carcinoma were the cancers that dose-escalation patients had. Study conclusions and caveats: Nonresponders, in some cases, also had low normalized T-cell clonal expansion.

The study sampled blood at baseline, cycle 4 day 1, and cycle 7 day 1. V gave up 6 bases and J gave up 3 bases, with 12 bases separating them. CDR1 is MRHNA, CDR2 SNTAGT, per germline. CDR3 length: 14 residues. The receptor was isolated from an adult with an advanced solid tumor such as melanoma, head and neck, liver or kidney cancer. The V call is TRBV6-4, the J call TRBJ1-5; D not certain. Sequences were derived from CD4+ or CD8+ T cells sorted from blood, sampled in a trial of the OX40 agonist ivuxolimab. The CDR3 spells CASSLGPTNQPQHF. The CDR3 DNA sequence: TGTGCCAGCAGCCTCGGGCCCACCAATCAGCCCCAGCATTTT.